The 11 T cell receptor beta chains listed next were all sequenced from one sample in a study of cytomegalovirus exposure and HLA in healthy donors. Both 60 Vbeta primers and 13 Jbeta primers went into the PCR. Only in-frame clones appear in the TCRdb table, and some are missing; sequencing was by immunoSEQ multiplex PCR. The sample carries roughly 200,000 clones, roughly 90% recorded once. What was sequenced was PBMCs. These receptors were obtained from a woman aged 25 to 39 in good health and CMV-seronegative.

The chain employs TRBV5-1 and TRBJ2-5; TRBD2 agrees at 9 bases. Trimming at V came to 4 bases and at J to 3 bases, leaving 7 bases not matched to a gene. The CDR3 is made up of 15 amino acids. CDR1 and CDR2 (germline): SGHRS, YFSETQ. DNA of the CDR3: TGCGCCAGCAGCCGAGCTAGCGGGGTGGAAGAGACCCAGTACTTC. Amino acids: CASSRASGVEETQYF.

This clone was seen more than once but under ten times. The chain couples TRBV7-6 to TRBJ2-5; no clear D. Trimming pared 2 bases from V and 2 bases from J, leaving 3 bases between. Germline V gives CDR1 SGHVS, CDR2 FNYEAQ. The length of the CDR3 is 12 residues. CDR3 DNA: TGTGCCAGCAGCTTACAGCAAGAGACCCAGTACTTC. It codes for CASSLQQETQYF.

J is TRBJ2-1 and V is TRBV11-2; 7 bases are shared with TRBD2. The germline gives CDR1 SGHAT, CDR2 FQNNGV. CDR3 length: 14 residues. With V trimmed by 11 bases and J by 6 bases, 13 bases remained unmatched. The CDR3 bases are TGTGCCTCTTCGCCCAGCGGGATAGTCAATGAGCAGTTCTTC. Amino acid sequence: CASSPSGIVNEQFF.

The rearrangement links TRBV6-1 to TRBJ2-7, with 7 positions matching TRBD1. The CDR3 has 13 amino acids. Germline CDR1 MNHNS, CDR2 SASEGT. V shed 3 bases, J shed 4 bases, and the junction held 3 bases outside the gene matches. CDR3 sequence (DNA): TGTGCCAGCAGTGAGGGACAGACTTACGAGCAGTACTTC. Translated, it gives CASSEGQTYEQYF.

The V call is TRBV5-8, the J call TRBJ2-7; no firm D call. The CDR3 contains 12 residues. Germline loops: CDR1 SGHTS, CDR2 YDEGEE. V lost 4 bases, J lost 3 bases, and 8 bases lay in between. The CDR3 bases are TGTGCCAGCAGCGGTGACTTCTACGAGCAGTACTTC. Amino acid sequence: CASSGDFYEQYF. Full variable domain (missing parts from reference TRBV5-8 and TRBJ2-7): EAGVTQSPTHLIKTRGQQATLRCSPISGHTSVYWYQQALGLGLQFLLWYDEGEERNRGNFPPRFSGRQFPNYSSELNVNALELEDSALYLCASSGDFYEQYFGPGTRLTVT.

The rearrangement links TRBV18 to TRBJ2-5; TRBD2 is a possible D gene (6 bases). Per germline, CDR1 KGHSH and CDR2 LQKENI. This CDR3 is 14 amino acids long. V shed 1 base and J shed 2 bases, with 8 bases lying between them. CDR3 sequence (DNA): TGTGCCAGCTCACCACGGAGGGAGCAAGAGACCCAGTACTTC. Amino acid sequence: CASSPRREQETQYF.

V usage is TRBV2 and J usage is TRBJ2-7, with a weak D call TRBD2 (5 bases). The CDR3 has 13 amino acids. Trimming took off 3 bases at V and 3 bases at J, with 9 bases between the two ends. From germline, CDR1 is SNHLY and CDR2 FYNNEI. The CDR3 sequence is CASSDWSGYEQYF. CDR3 in DNA: TGTGCCAGCAGTGATTGGAGCGGCTACGAGCAGTACTTC.

The J gene is TRBJ2-3, the V gene TRBV2; the match to TRBD2 covers 9 bases. Losses at the gene ends were 1 base for V and 4 bases for J; bases not matched to a gene: 6. CDR1 and CDR2 from the germline V gene are SNHLY and FYNNEI. This CDR3 is 16 amino acids long. CDR3 in DNA: TGTGCCAGCAGTGAAGACCTAGCGGGATACCCAGATACGCAGTATTTT. It encodes CASSEDLAGYPDTQYF.

The chain combines TRBV2 with TRBJ2-1; a weak D match, TRBD2 (5 bases). CDR1 and CDR2 from the germline V gene are SNHLY and FYNNEI. V shed 6 bases and J shed 9 bases, with 15 bases lying between them. This CDR3 comprises 13 residues. CDR3 coding DNA: TGTGCCAGCAGCGTGATACTAGATAGTGAGCAGTTCTTC. Translated, it gives CASSVILDSEQFF.

The chain couples TRBV5-4 to TRBJ2-5, with TRBD2 matching 14 bases. There are 15 residues in the CDR3. V shed 3 bases, J shed 4 bases, and the junction held 2 bases outside the gene matches. The V gene's germline CDR1 is SGHNT and CDR2 YYREEE (reference sequence). CDR3 DNA: TGTGCCAGCAGCTCCGGGACTAGCGGGAGAGAGACCCAGTACTTC. Its protein is CASSSGTSGRETQYF. Supplemented by reference TRBV5-4 and TRBJ2-5, the full variable domain reads ETGVTQSPTHLIKTRGQQVTLRCSSQSGHNTVSWYQQALGQGPQFIFQYYREEENGRGNFPPRFSGLQFPNYSSELNVNALELDDSALYLCASSSGTSGRETQYFGPGTRLLVL.

This chain uses TRBV29-1 with TRBJ1-2; no firm D call. The CDR3 runs 14 residues. Germline CDR1 SQVTM, CDR2 ANQGSEA. The V end was cut by 3 bases, the J end by 3 bases, with 14 bases between. The CDR3 DNA is TGCAGCGTTGATTACCGGGAAACCTACTATGGCTACACCTTC. It codes for CSVDYRETYYGYTF.